What follows are 28 T cell receptor beta chains derived from one specimen sequenced in a study of OX40 agonist ivuxolimab in advanced cancers. Data came from immunoSEQ multiplex PCR; TCRdb stores just in-frame clones and leaves some out. The sample consists of around 100,000 clones, around 93% of them appearing once. Sequencing was performed on CD4+ or CD8+ T cells sorted from blood, taken in a trial of the OX40 agonist ivuxolimab. The origin of the receptors is an adult with an advanced solid tumor such as melanoma, head and neck, liver or kidney cancer.

The CDR3 sequence: CSVEDPFMNTEAFF. For the CDR3, the DNA is TGCAGCGTGGAGGACCCGTTCATGAACACTGAAGCTTTCTTT. V and J are TRBV29-1 and TRBJ1-1; D is unresolved. Germline V CDR1 and CDR2: SQVTM, ANQGSEA. V shed 6 bases and J shed 0 bases, with 14 bases lying between them. This CDR3 contains 14 residues.

This chain links TRBV5-8 with TRBJ2-5; 10 nucleotides line up with TRBD1. The CDR3 length is 15 residues. From germline, CDR1 is SGHTS and CDR2 YDEGEE. V was pared by 4 bases and J by 4 bases, with 7 bases of the junction left unmatched. In nucleotides, the CDR3 is TGTGCCAGCAGCCCAGGGGACAGGGGTGCAGAGACCCAGTACTTC. Protein sequence: CASSPGDRGAETQYF.

The chain uses TRBV4-2 and TRBJ1-2; 8 bases line up with TRBD1. CDR1 LGHNA and CDR2 YNFKEQ come from the germline V gene. The CDR3 covers 15 residues. The V and J ends lost 0 bases and 2 bases, in that order; junction bases with no gene match: 2. The CDR3 coding sequence is TGTGCCAGCAGCCAAGATCAGGGGGCAAACTATGGCTACACCTTC. This gives the protein CASSQDQGANYGYTF.

The gene calls are TRBV5-6 and TRBJ2-5, with 8 bases fitting TRBD1. Trimming took 0 bases from V and 4 from J; bases not matched to a gene: 5. Germline loops: CDR1 SGHDT, CDR2 YYEEEE. The CDR3 consists of 15 residues. CDR3 amino acids: CASSLVAGGGETQYF. CDR3 in DNA: TGTGCCAGCAGCTTGGTCGCAGGGGGCGGAGAGACCCAGTACTTC.

This chain connects TRBV5-1 to TRBJ2-3; D is undetermined. V was shortened by 2 bases and J by 0 bases, with 16 bases between the two germline ends. This CDR3 is built from 17 residues. The germline gives CDR1 SGHRS, CDR2 YFSETQ. CDR3 nucleotides: TGCGCCAGCAGCTTCAAGGCTAGTCACCCGAGCACAGATACGCAGTATTTT. Protein product: CASSFKASHPSTDTQYF. Full variable domain (outside the CDR3, taken from reference TRBV5-1 and TRBJ2-3): KAGVTQTPRYLIKTRGQQVTLSCSPISGHRSVSWYQQTPGQGLQFLFEYFSETQRNKGNFPGRFSGRQFSNSRSEMNVSTLELGDSALYLCASSFKASHPSTDTQYFGPGTRLTVL.

This chain connects TRBV6-5 to TRBJ2-7; D uncertain. Germline values: CDR1 MNHEY, CDR2 SVGAGI. CDR3 size: 12 residues. Trimming took off 6 bases at V and 5 bases at J, with 11 bases between the two ends. The CDR3 is CASRPGPHEQYF. For the CDR3, the DNA is TGTGCCAGCAGACCCGGTCCCCACGAGCAGTACTTC.

The chain uses TRBV7-2 and TRBJ2-7, with D perhaps TRBD1 (5 bases). With 0 bases removed from V and 1 base from J, the gap between germline ends came to 10 bases. Germline lookup yields CDR1 SGHTA and CDR2 FQGNSA. This CDR3 comprises 15 residues. CDR3 in amino acids: CASSLAAGRSYEQYF. CDR3 in DNA: TGTGCCAGCAGCTTAGCTGCAGGGCGGTCCTACGAGCAGTACTTC. Based on the CDR3 plus reference TRBV7-2 and TRBJ2-7, the full variable domain is GAGVSQSPSNKVTEKGKDVELRCDPISGHTALYWYRQSLGQGLEFLIYFQGNSAPDKSGLPSDRFSAERTGGSVSTLTIQRTQQEDSAVYLCASSLAAGRSYEQYFGPGTRLTVT.

This clone was detected once. V gene TRBV7-3 combines with J gene TRBJ2-7; maybe TRBD2 (5 bases). The CDR3 covers 16 residues. Trimming removed 1 base at V and 0 bases at J, with 13 bases between. CDR1 SGHTA and CDR2 FQGTGA come from the germline V gene. CDR3: CASSLMAGLSSYEQYF. The CDR3 DNA follows: TGTGCCAGCAGCTTAATGGCGGGTTTGTCCTCCTACGAGCAGTACTTC. Variable domain in full (rest from reference TRBV7-3 and TRBJ2-7): GAGVSQTPSNKVTEKGKYVELRCDPISGHTALYWYRQSLGQGPEFLIYFQGTGAADDSGLPNDRFFAVRPEGSVSTLKIQRTERGDSAVYLCASSLMAGLSSYEQYFGPGTRLTVT.

The rearrangement uses TRBV28 and TRBJ1-5; D perhaps matches TRBD1 (6 bases). The V and J ends lost 4 bases and 3 bases respectively, with 19 bases between them. The germline gives CDR1 MDHEN, CDR2 SYDVKM. The CDR3 extends over 17 amino acids. For the CDR3, the DNA is TGTGCCAGCAGTTCTCAAGCCGGGGGGGCTTACAATCAGCCCCAGCATTTT. Translating gives CASSSQAGGAYNQPQHF.

The chain employs TRBV6-5 and TRBJ1-5; D possibly corresponds to TRBD1 (6 bases). This CDR3 region has 16 residues. The ends were cut back, 4 bases at V and 6 bases at J, with 19 bases in the middle. Germline V gene sequence: CDR1 MNHEY, CDR2 SVGAGI. This CDR3 is CASSFSHRGFTQPQHF. CDR3 bases: TGTGCCAGCAGTTTCTCCCATAGGGGGTTTACTCAGCCCCAGCATTTT.

CDR3 DNA sequence: TGTGCCAGCAGCCAAGCCGCGGGGGACAGGGGTGGAAACACCATATATTTT. Its protein product is CASSQAAGDRGGNTIYF. The rearrangement links TRBV4-2 to TRBJ1-3; TRBD1 matches at 10 bases. V shed 1 base and J 3 bases; nucleotides not matched to a gene: 6. Germline CDR1 is LGHNA and CDR2 is YNFKEQ. The CDR3 is made up of 17 amino acids.

The chain couples TRBV5-1 to TRBJ2-3; D unresolved. The CDR3 sequence is 14 residues long. The germline CDR1 and CDR2 sequences are SGHRS and YFSETQ. V lost 1 base to trimming and J lost 0 bases, with 6 bases between them. For the CDR3, the DNA is TGCGCCAGCAGCTTGCCTGCAAGCACAGATACGCAGTATTTT. This sequence encodes CASSLPASTDTQYF.

The rearrangement links TRBV5-6 to TRBJ2-5, with 13 bases fitting TRBD2. CDR3 size: 15 residues. After removal of 7 bases from V and 5 bases from J, the junction contained 8 bases not matched to a gene. Germline V gene lookup returns CDR1 SGHDT and CDR2 YYEEEE. As DNA, the CDR3 is TGTGCCAGCCGTACGGGACTAGCGGGACTGGAGACCCAGTACTTC. Translation gives CASRTGLAGLETQYF. Full variable domain (rest looked up from reference TRBV5-6 and TRBJ2-5): DAGVTQSPTHLIKTRGQQVTLRCSPKSGHDTVSWYQQALGQGPQFIFQYYEEEERQRGNFPDRFSGHQFPNYSSELNVNALLLGDSALYLCASRTGLAGLETQYFGPGTRLLVL.

This chain joins TRBV7-2 and TRBJ2-2; 11 nucleotides line up with TRBD1. Germline assignment: CDR1 SGHTA and CDR2 FQGNSA. This CDR3 contains 15 residues. The V gene end was trimmed by 5 bases and the J gene end by 6 bases; junction bases not matched to a gene: 5. The CDR3 protein is CASSAGTGGPGELFF. The CDR3 coding sequence is TGTGCCAGCAGCGCCGGGACAGGGGGTCCCGGGGAGCTGTTTTTT.

This rearrangement joins TRBV11-2 to TRBJ2-6; D is undetermined. CDR1 and CDR2 (germline): SGHAT, FQNNGV. The CDR3 sequence is 17 residues long. The V and J ends lost 1 base and 2 bases respectively, with 12 bases between them. CDR3 DNA: TGTGCCAGCAGCTTAGCGGGCCCCCGGGCTGGGGCCAACGTCCTGACTTTC. Protein product: CASSLAGPRAGANVLTF.

J is TRBJ2-3 and V is TRBV5-4; D gene ambiguous. Germline V CDR1 and CDR2: SGHNT, YYREEE (reference sequence). The V end lost 0 bases, the J end lost 4 bases, and 3 bases lay between the germline ends. This CDR3 contains 12 residues. The CDR3 is CASSLGADTQYF. CDR3 in DNA: TGTGCCAGCAGCTTGGGGGCAGATACGCAGTATTTT.

The chain recombines TRBV4-2 with TRBJ1-2, with TRBD1 as a possible D gene (5 bases). Germline assignment: CDR1 LGHNA and CDR2 YNFKEQ. The CDR3 length is 15 residues. Trimming pared 3 bases from V and 2 bases from J, leaving 13 bases between. CDR3 in amino acids: CASSQAGVTNYGYTF. DNA of the CDR3: TGTGCCAGCAGCCAGGCGGGGGTAACGAACTATGGCTACACCTTC.

This rearrangement joins TRBV25-1 to TRBJ2-6; D gene unclear. The CDR3 loop spans 16 amino acids. Germline V gene data show CDR1 as MGHDK and CDR2 as SYGVNS. The ends were cut back, 0 bases at V and 1 base at J, with 7 bases in the middle. For the CDR3, the DNA is TGTGCCAGCAGTGAATATCGGAGTTCTGGGGCCAACGTCCTGACTTTC. Its translation: CASSEYRSSGANVLTF.

DNA of the CDR3: TGTGCCAGCAGTCGGGATAGCACAGATACGCAGTATTTT. Protein product: CASSRDSTDTQYF. This chain uses TRBV6-6 with TRBJ2-3, with D tentatively TRBD2 (5 bases). This CDR3 region has 13 residues. From germline, CDR1 is MNHNY and CDR2 SVGAGI (reference sequence). V shed 5 bases and J shed 0 bases, with 6 bases lying between them.

The chain employs TRBV18 and TRBJ2-3, with 10 positions matching TRBD2. Per germline, CDR1 KGHSH and CDR2 LQKENI. CDR3 length equals 16 residues. With V trimmed by 3 bases and J by 4 bases, 7 bases remained unmatched. CDR3 in amino acids: CASSPRSGRGPDTQYF. CDR3 in DNA: TGTGCCAGCTCACCTCGAAGCGGGAGGGGGCCAGATACGCAGTATTTT.

This chain links TRBV5-6 with TRBJ1-1; D is unresolved. Trimming shortened V by 0 bases and J by 8 bases, and 5 bases separated the two germline ends. CDR3 length: 11 amino acids. Germline assignment: CDR1 SGHDT and CDR2 YYEEEE. In DNA, the CDR3 is TGTGCCAGCAGCTTGGTAGGGGAAGCTTTCTTT. Translated: CASSLVGEAFF.

This sequence joins TRBV7-3 and TRBJ2-3; 9 positions agree with TRBD2. The J segment lost 8 bases and the V segment lost 5 bases, leaving 2 bases of the junction unmatched. CDR1 SGHTA and CDR2 FQGTGA come from the germline V gene. This CDR3 is 12 amino acids long. This chain's CDR3 is CASSALAGTQYF. The CDR3 nucleotides read TGTGCCAGCAGCGCACTAGCGGGTACGCAGTATTTT.

The gene calls are TRBV4-3 and TRBJ1-1; D is perhaps TRBD1 (5 bases). Germline V CDR1 and CDR2: LGHNA, YSLEER. V gave up 3 bases and J gave up 0 bases, with 11 bases separating them. The length of the CDR3 is 15 residues. The CDR3 coding sequence is TGCGCCAGCAGCCAGTCCGGGGCACTGAACACTGAAGCTTTCTTT. As protein: CASSQSGALNTEAFF.

The chain is built from TRBV15 and TRBJ2-1, with TRBD2 matching 10 bases. There are 19 residues in the CDR3. With 5 bases clipped from V and 0 bases from J, the junction kept 13 bases outside the gene matches. From germline, CDR1 is LNHNV and CDR2 YYDKDF (reference sequence). The DNA for the CDR3 is TGTGCCACCAGCTCCCGGCTAGCGGGAGACCTTAGCTCCTACAATGAGCAGTTCTTC. This gives the protein CATSSRLAGDLSSYNEQFF. Full variable domain (outside the CDR3, taken from reference TRBV15 and TRBJ2-1): DAMVIQNPRYQVTQFGKPVTLSCSQTLNHNVMYWYQQKSSQAPKLLFHYYDKDFNNEADTPDNFQSRRPNTSFCFLDIRSPGLGDTAMYLCATSSRLAGDLSSYNEQFFGPGTRLTVL.

The chain has TRBV5-1 and TRBJ1-2; TRBD1 is a possible D gene (6 bases). Germline V gene sequence: CDR1 SGHRS, CDR2 YFSETQ. V was shortened by 0 bases and J by 9 bases, with 9 bases between the two germline ends. The CDR3 extends over 12 amino acids. CDR3 sequence reads: CASSLVQGRYTF. CDR3 in DNA: TGCGCCAGCAGCTTGGTCCAGGGGCGCTACACCTTC.

Concerning this clone: The junction departs from germline at one end; a sequencing error may be responsible. The V gene is TRBV11-3, the J gene TRBJ2-3; D might be TRBD2 (7 bases). The germline V gene encodes CDR1 SGHNT and CDR2 YENEEA. The CDR3 runs 13 residues. The CDR3: CASSLQEGGASHF. The CDR3 DNA reads TGTGCCAGCAGCTTGCAGGAGGGGGGGGCCTCACATTTT.

The V gene is TRBV4-3, the J gene TRBJ1-2; no reliable D call. CDR1 is LGHNA and CDR2 is YSLEER in the germline V gene. The CDR3 has 16 residues. Trimming shortened V by 1 base and J by 3 bases, and 15 bases separated the two germline ends. The CDR3 DNA is TGCGCCAGCAGCCAAGGATACCGAGGAAATGACTATGGCTACACCTTC. This sequence encodes CASSQGYRGNDYGYTF.

The genes are TRBV5-1 and TRBJ1-1; D perhaps matches TRBD1 (6 bases). CDR1 is SGHRS, CDR2 YFSETQ, per germline. Trimming stripped 4 bases from V and 0 bases from J, with 13 bases between. This CDR3 contains 15 residues. The DNA of the CDR3 is TGCGCCAGCAGCCCGAGGACAGTTCTGAACACTGAAGCTTTCTTT. It translates to CASSPRTVLNTEAFF.